The 9 T cell receptor beta chains reported below all come from one sample, sequenced in a study of Graves' ophthalmopathy and Graves' hyperthyroidism. RNA transcripts yielded amplified TCR beta CDR3 regions. RT-PCR in the first round used HTBI primers; a second-round multiplex PCR followed. TCRdb re-derived calls from the multiplex PCR reads in MiXCR, one entry per CDR3 protein. The sample consists of around 400,000 distinct CDR3 sequences, more than 20% of them appearing once. The sequenced material came from peripheral blood. The receptors were gathered from a woman aged 18-29 years with stable Graves' hyperthyroidism.

V usage is TRBV4-3 and J usage is TRBJ2-2; the D is unclear. This CDR3 has 15 residues. The V gene's germline CDR1 is LGHNA and CDR2 YSLEER. The V and J ends lost 2 bases and 2 bases respectively, with 9 bases between them. This chain's CDR3 is CASSQHRANTGELFF. The CDR3 DNA reads TGCGCCAGCAGCCAACATAGGGCCAACACCGGGGAGCTGTTTTTT.

The chain employs TRBV7-9 and TRBJ2-7; tentatively, D is TRBD2 (6 bases). Germline values: CDR1 SEHNR, CDR2 FQNEAQ (reference sequence). V was pared by 5 bases and J by 2 bases, with 13 bases between. The CDR3 is 14 residues long. The CDR3 loop is CASSGWDSAYEQYF. The DNA of the CDR3 is TGTGCCAGCAGCGGGTGGGACTCAGCCTACGAGCAGTACTTC.

This sequence joins TRBV12-3 or TRBV12-4 and TRBJ2-7; unclear D gene. This CDR3 is built from 13 residues. Trimming removed 3 bases at V and 2 bases at J, with 8 bases between. The CDR3 nucleotides read TGTGCCAGCAGTTTCCCCCCACCCTACGAGCAGTACTTC. Its translation is CASSFPPPYEQYF.

This clonotype was seen repeatedly, ten times or more. CDR3 sequence: CAWSGGGAGAFF. The CDR3, as DNA: TGTGCCTGGAGCGGGGGGGGCGCGGGAGCTTTCTTT. The genes are TRBV30 and TRBJ1-1, with D possibly TRBD1 on 6 matching bases. Germline CDR1 is GTSNPN and CDR2 is SVGIG (reference sequence). V lost 3 bases, J lost 10 bases, and 15 bases lay in between. The CDR3 has 12 residues.

At least ten counts were recorded for this clonotype. The genes are TRBV3-1 and TRBJ1-1; no firm D call. The V gene's germline CDR1 is LGHDT and CDR2 YNNKEL (reference sequence). This CDR3 is built from 15 residues. Trimming took off 1 base at V and 0 bases at J, with 9 bases between the two ends. The CDR3 DNA follows: TGTGCCAGCAGCCAAGTTCCAGCTATGAACACTGAAGCTTTCTTT. This codes for CASSQVPAMNTEAFF. The variable domain in full, with the rest retrieved from reference TRBV3-1 and TRBJ1-1, is DTAVSQTPKYLVTQMGNDKSIKCEQNLGHDTMYWYKQDSKKFLKIMFSYNNKELIINETVPNRFSPKSPDKAHLNLHINSLELGDSAVYFCASSQVPAMNTEAFFGQGTRLTVV.

This clonotype was recorded many times. The chain recombines TRBV20-1 with TRBJ2-7, with D hard to call. This CDR3 is built from 11 residues. Germline V CDR1 and CDR2: DFQATT, SNEGSKA (reference sequence). V was trimmed by 6 bases and J by 6 bases, leaving 12 bases between them. CDR3 sequence reads: CSARIAVEQYF. Written as DNA, the CDR3 is TGCAGTGCCAGAATAGCCGTCGAGCAGTACTTC.

The rearrangement links TRBV18 to TRBJ2-5; TRBD1 agrees at 10 bases. After removal of 3 bases from V and 2 bases from J, the junction contained 3 bases not matched to a gene. CDR1 and CDR2 (germline): KGHSH, LQKENI. The CDR3 loop spans 15 amino acids. CDR3 nucleotide sequence: TGTGCCAGCTCACCGACAGGGGGCGGACAAGAGACCCAGTACTTC. Translating gives CASSPTGGGQETQYF.

This clonotype has ten or more counts. This sequence joins TRBV6-2 or TRBV6-3 and TRBJ2-7; 8 nucleotides match TRBD1. The V and J ends lost 7 bases and 7 bases, in that order; junction bases with no gene match: 3. CDR3 length: 11 residues. The germline CDR1 and CDR2 sequences are MNHEY and SVGEGT. The CDR3 sequence: CASNTGGEQYF. In nucleotides, the CDR3 is TGTGCCAGCAATACAGGGGGAGAGCAGTACTTC.

At least ten counts were recorded for this clonotype. The chain recombines TRBV5-1 with TRBJ2-7, with a possible D match to TRBD1 (6 bases). Per germline, CDR1 SGHRS and CDR2 YFSETQ. This CDR3 comprises 16 residues. The germline V and J ends were trimmed by 3 bases and 1 base, with 17 bases remaining between them. The chain's CDR3 is CASSSYYRTVSYEQYF. The CDR3 nucleotides read TGCGCCAGCAGCTCCTACTATAGGACAGTTTCCTACGAGCAGTACTTC.